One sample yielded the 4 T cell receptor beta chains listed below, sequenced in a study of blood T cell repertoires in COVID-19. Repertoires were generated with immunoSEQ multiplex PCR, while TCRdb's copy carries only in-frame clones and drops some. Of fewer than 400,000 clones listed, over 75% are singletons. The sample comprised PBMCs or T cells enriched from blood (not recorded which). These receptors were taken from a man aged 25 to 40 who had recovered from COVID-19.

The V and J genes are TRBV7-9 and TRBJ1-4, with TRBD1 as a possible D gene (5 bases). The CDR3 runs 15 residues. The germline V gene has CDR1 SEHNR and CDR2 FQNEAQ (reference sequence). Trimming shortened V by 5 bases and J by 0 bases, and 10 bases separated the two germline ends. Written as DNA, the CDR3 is TGTGCCAGCAGCCCCCCCAGGGCAACTAATGAAAAACTGTTTTTT. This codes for CASSPPRATNEKLFF.

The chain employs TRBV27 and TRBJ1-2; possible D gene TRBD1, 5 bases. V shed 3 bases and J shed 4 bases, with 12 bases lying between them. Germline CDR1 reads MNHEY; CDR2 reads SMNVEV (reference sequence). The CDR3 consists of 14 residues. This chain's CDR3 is CASSFNGASYGYTF. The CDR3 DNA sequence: TGTGCCAGCAGTTTCAATGGGGCTTCCTATGGCTACACCTTC.

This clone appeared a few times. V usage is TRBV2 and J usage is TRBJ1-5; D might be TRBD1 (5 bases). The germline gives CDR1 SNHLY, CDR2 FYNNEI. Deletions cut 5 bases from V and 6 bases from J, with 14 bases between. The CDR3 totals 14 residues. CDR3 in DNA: TGTGCCAGCAGTTCGGAGGGGAGTAGTCAGCCCCAGCATTTT. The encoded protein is CASSSEGSSQPQHF.

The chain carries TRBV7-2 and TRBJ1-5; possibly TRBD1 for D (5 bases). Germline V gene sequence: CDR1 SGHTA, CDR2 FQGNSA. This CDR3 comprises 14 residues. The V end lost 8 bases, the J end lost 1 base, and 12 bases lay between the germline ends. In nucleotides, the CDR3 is TGTGCCAGCTGGTTGTCAGGGAGCAATCAGCCCCAGCATTTT. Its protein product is CASWLSGSNQPQHF.